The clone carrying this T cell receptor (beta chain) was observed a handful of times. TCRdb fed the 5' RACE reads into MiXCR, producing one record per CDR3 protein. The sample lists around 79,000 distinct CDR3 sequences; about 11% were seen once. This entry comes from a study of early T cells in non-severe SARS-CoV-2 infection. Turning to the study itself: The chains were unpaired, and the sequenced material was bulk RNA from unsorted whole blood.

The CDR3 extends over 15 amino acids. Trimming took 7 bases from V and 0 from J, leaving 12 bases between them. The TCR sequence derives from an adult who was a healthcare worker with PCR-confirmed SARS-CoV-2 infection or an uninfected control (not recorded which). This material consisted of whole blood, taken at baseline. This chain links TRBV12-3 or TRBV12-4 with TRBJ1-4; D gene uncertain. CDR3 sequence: CASTADPATNEKLFF. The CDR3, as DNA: TGTGCCAGCACGGCAGACCCTGCAACTAATGAAAAACTGTTTTTT.